This T cell receptor (beta chain) was captured by sequencing in a study of T cell repertoires in cytomegalovirus infection (dated by TCRdb to about 2019). Regarding the complete study: Recently identified HLA-C-restricted CMV epitopes, whose presentation resists viral immunomodulation, were targeted by peptide stimulations together with well-studied HLA-B-restricted epitopes. Because public TCR beta signatures pointed to carriage of CMV infection together with the matching HLA type, the HLA type of each donor mattered for the analysis.

Reading the label with the study, this specimen's treatment or condition is: in vitro stimulation with specific CMV peptide epitopes to enrich CMV-specific T cells. Reading from cysteine to phenylalanine, the CDR3 counts 14 amino acids. Only the CDR3 DNA is retained, 42 bases long and in frame from the first base. Germline trimming: 1 base from V, 8 bases from J; junction bases outside gene matches: 7. CDR1 and CDR2 (MNHEY, SVGAGI) derive from the germline V gene. Broad study findings and their caveats: Carriers of CMV infection plus the relevant HLA type were discriminated by the cumulative frequency of public TCR beta family members in the study cohort and in an independent roughly 320-donor cohort. The ex vivo response was dominated by HLA-C-restricted CMV-specific TCR beta clonotypes, which also provided the single most frequent clonotype in two of eight donors.

In its sample, this clonotype was seen a few times. It lacks a known antigen. No base-level quality is on record; no much larger clone is a single base apart. The data were produced on an Illumina HiSeq 1500. Using fastp trimming at Q25 and MiXCR clonotype assembly, TCRdb reanalyzed the public sequencing data and kept in-frame beta chains. Every entry covers one CDR3 protein and lists the most common genes and DNA from its rows. Within this sample are about 740,000 distinct CDR3 sequences, with 30% to 35% of them counted one time only. Of the sample, over 15% is held by the ten largest clones. The chain joins TRBV6-5 to TRBJ1-2; 7 central nucleotides agree with TRBD1. Sample: cultured PBMCs, taken from culture after CMV antigen stimulation. The sequence derives from a human donor in good health (CMV status not recorded). Some clones in this sample may be carry-over from other donors' samples. The DNA sequence follows: TGTGCCAGCAGTTACTTAGACAGGGATTCGGGCTACACCTTC. Its coded protein is CASSYLDRDSGYTF.